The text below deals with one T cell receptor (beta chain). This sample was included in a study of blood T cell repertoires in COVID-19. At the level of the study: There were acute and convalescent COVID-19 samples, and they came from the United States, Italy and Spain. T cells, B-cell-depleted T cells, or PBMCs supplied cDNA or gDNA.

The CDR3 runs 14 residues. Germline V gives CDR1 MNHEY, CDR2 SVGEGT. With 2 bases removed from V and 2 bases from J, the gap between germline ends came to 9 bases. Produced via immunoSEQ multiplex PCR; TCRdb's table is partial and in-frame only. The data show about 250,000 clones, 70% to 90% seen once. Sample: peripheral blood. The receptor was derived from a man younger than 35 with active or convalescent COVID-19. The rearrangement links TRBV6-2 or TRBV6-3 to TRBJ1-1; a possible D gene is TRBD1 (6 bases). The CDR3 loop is CASSYHRANTEAFF. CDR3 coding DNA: TGTGCCAGCAGTTACCACAGGGCAAACACTGAAGCTTTCTTT.